A single T cell receptor beta chain is shown here with its context. Per the germline V gene, CDR1 is LNHNV and CDR2 is YYDKDF (reference sequence). The CDR3 consists of 13 residues. Trimming shortened V by 0 bases and J by 2 bases, and 4 bases separated the two germline ends. This entry belongs to a study of blood T cell repertoires in COVID-19. About the study: The origin of the acute and convalescent COVID-19 samples was the United States, Italy and Spain.

The Seattle patients, enrolled during active infection, were followed longitudinally. TCRdb's copy holds only in-frame clones and misses some; the assay was immunoSEQ multiplex PCR. In the table there are over 150,000 clones, about four fifths of which are singletons. The sample taken for sequencing was peripheral blood. This chain uses TRBV15 with TRBJ2-5; D gene ambiguous. The TCR comes from a woman older than 75 with COVID-19, enrolled during active disease. CDR3 DNA: TGTGCCACCAGCAGAGATCCACAAGAGACCCAGTACTTC. Protein sequence: CATSRDPQETQYF.